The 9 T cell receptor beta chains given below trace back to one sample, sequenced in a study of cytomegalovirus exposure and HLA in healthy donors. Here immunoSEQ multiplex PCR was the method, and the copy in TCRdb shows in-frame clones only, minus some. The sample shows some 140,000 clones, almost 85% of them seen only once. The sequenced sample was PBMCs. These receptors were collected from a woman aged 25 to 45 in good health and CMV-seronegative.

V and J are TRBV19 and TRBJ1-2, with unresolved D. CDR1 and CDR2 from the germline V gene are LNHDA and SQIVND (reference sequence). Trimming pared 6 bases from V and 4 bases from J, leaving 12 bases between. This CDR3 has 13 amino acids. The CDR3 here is CASSLWASYGYTF. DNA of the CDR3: TGTGCCAGTAGCCTATGGGCCAGCTATGGCTACACCTTC.

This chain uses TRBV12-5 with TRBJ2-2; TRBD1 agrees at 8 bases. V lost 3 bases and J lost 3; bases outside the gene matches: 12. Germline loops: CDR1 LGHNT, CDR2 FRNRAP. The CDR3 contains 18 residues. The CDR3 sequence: CASGFSASDRAYTGELFF. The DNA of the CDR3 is TGTGCTAGTGGTTTCTCCGCTTCGGACAGGGCTTACACCGGGGAGCTGTTTTTT.

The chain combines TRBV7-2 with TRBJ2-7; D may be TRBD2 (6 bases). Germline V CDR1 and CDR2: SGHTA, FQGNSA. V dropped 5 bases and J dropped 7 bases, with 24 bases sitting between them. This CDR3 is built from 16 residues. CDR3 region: CASSPPPTRGIGEQYF. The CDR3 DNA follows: TGTGCCAGCAGCCCACCCCCGACTAGAGGGATCGGGGAGCAGTACTTC.

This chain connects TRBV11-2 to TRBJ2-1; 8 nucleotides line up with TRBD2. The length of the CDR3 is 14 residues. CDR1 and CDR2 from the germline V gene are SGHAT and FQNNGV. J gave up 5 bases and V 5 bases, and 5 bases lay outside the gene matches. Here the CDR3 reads CASSRGGNNNEQFF. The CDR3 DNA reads TGTGCCAGCAGCCGCGGGGGGAACAACAATGAGCAGTTCTTC. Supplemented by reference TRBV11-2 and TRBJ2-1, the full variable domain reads EAGVAQSPRYKIIEKRQSVAFWCNPISGHATLYWYQQILGQGPKLLIQFQNNGVVDDSQLPKDRFSAERLKGVDSTLKIQPAKLEDSAVYLCASSRGGNNNEQFFGPGTRLTVL.

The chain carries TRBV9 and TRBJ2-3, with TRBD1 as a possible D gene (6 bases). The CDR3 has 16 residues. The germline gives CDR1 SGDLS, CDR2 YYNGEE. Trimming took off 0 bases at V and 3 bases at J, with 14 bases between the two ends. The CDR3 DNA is TGTGCCAGCAGCGTAGGGTCAGGAAGGGGGACAGATACGCAGTATTTT. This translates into CASSVGSGRGTDTQYF.

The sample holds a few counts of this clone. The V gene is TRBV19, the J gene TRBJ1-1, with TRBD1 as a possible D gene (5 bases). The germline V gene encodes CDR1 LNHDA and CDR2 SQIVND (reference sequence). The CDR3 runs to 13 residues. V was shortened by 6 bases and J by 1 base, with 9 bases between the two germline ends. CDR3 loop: CASRYDRNTEAFF. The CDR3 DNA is TGTGCCAGTAGATACGACAGGAACACTGAAGCTTTCTTT. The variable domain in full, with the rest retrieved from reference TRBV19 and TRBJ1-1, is DGGITQSPKYLFRKEGQNVTLSCEQNLNHDAMYWYRQDPGQGLRLIYYSQIVNDFQKGDIAEGYSVSREKKESFPLTVTSAQKNPTAFYLCASRYDRNTEAFFGQGTRLTVV.

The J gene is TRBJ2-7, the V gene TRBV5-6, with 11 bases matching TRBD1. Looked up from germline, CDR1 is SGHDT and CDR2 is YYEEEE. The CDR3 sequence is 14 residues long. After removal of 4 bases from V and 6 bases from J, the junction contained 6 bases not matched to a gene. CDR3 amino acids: CASSTGGQGGEQYF. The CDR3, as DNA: TGTGCCAGCAGCACAGGGGGACAGGGGGGCGAGCAGTACTTC.

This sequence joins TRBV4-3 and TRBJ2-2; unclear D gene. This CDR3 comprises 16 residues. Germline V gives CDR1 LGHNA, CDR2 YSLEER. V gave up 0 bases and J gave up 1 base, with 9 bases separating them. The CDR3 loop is CASSQDSTENTGELFF. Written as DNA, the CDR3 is TGCGCCAGCAGCCAAGATAGCACGGAGAACACCGGGGAGCTGTTTTTT.

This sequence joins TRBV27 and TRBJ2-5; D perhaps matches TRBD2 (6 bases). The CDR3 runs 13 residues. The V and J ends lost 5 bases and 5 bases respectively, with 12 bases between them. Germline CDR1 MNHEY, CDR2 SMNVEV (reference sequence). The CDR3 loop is CASSRRAGETQYF. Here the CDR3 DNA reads TGTGCCAGCAGTCGGAGGGCGGGGGAGACCCAGTACTTC.